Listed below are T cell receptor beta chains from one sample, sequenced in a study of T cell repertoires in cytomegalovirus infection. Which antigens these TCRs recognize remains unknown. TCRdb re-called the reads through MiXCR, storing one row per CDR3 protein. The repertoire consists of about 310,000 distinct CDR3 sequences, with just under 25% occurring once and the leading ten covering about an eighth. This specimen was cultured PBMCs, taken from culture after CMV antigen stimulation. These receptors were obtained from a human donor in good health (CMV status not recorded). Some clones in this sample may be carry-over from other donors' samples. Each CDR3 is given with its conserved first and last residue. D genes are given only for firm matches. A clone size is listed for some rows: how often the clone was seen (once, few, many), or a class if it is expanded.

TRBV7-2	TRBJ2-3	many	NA	CASSLAGRSTDTQYF	TGTGCCAGCAGCTTAGCCGGGAGAAGCACAGATACGCAGTATTTT
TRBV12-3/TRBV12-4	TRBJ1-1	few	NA	CASSLGFEAFF	TGTGCCAGCAGTTTGGGGTTCGAAGCTTTCTTT
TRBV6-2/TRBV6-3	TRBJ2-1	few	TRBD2	CASSYQRGASGNEQFF	TGTGCCAGCAGTTACCAACGGGGGGCTAGCGGGAATGAGCAGTTCTTC
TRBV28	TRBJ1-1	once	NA	CASRIGRRTEAFF	TGTGCCAGCAGAATAGGTAGGAGGACTGAAGCTTTCTTT
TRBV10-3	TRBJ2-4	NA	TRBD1	CAISESWTGQNIQYF	TGTGCCATCAGTGAGTCTTGGACAGGGCAAAACATTCAGTACTTC
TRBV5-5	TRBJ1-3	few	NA	CASSFLQGSGNTIYF	TGTGCCAGCAGCTTTCTTCAGGGCTCTGGAAACACCATATATTTT
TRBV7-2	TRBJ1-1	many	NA	CASSLGRGNTEAFF	TGTGCCAGCAGCTTAGGGAGGGGGAACACTGAAGCTTTCTTT
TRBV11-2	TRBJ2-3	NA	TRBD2	CASSWPRAGVADTQYF	TGTGCCAGCAGCTGGCCACGAGCGGGAGTAGCAGATACGCAGTATTTT
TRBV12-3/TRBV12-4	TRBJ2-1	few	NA	CASSADHNEQFF	TGTGCCAGCAGTGCGGATCACAATGAGCAGTTCTTC
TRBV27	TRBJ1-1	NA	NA	CASNYRRQRDTEAFF	TGTGCCAGCAACTACAGAAGACAACGGGACACTGAAGCTTTCTTT
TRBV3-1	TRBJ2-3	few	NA	CASSQVRSDTQYF	TGTGCCAGCAGCCAAGTTCGCTCAGATACGCAGTATTTT
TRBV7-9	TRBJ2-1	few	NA	CASSLVSAGNEQFF	TGTGCCAGCAGCTTAGTTTCTGCGGGGAATGAGCAGTTCTTC
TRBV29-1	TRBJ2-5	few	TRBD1	CSARDRPFPETQYF	TGCAGCGCCCGGGACAGACCTTTCCCAGAGACCCAGTACTTC
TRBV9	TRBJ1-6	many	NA	CASSVGLDNSPLHF	TGTGCCAGCAGCGTCGGACTGGATAATTCACCCCTCCACTTT
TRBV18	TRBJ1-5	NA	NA	CASSPRGFDQPQHF	TGTGCCAGCTCACCGCGGGGCTTCGATCAGCCCCAGCATTTT
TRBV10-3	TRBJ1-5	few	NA	CAISEVGQPQHF	TGTGCCATCAGTGAAGTAGGCCAGCCCCAGCATTTT
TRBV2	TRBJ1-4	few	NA	CASSELTVEKLFF	TGTGCCAGCAGTGAACTCACAGTTGAAAAACTGTTTTTT
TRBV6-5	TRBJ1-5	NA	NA	CASGRPTVHGHQPQHF	TGTGCCAGCGGCCGACCTACAGTTCATGGTCATCAGCCCCAGCATTTT
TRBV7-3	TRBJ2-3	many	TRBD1	CASSTYRTGGTDTQYF	TGTGCCAGCAGCACCTATCGGACAGGGGGGACAGATACGCAGTATTTT
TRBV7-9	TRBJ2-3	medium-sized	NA	CASSLEGSPLSTDTQYF	TGTGCCAGCAGCTTAGAGGGAAGCCCCCTCAGCACAGATACGCAGTATTTT
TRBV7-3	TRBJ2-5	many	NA	CASSLIQGETQYF	TGTGCCAGCAGCTTAATACAGGGAGAGACCCAGTACTTC
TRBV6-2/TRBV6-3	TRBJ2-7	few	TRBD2	CASSHHREEAEQYF	TGTGCCAGCAGTCACCACCGGGAGGAGGCCGAGCAGTACTTC
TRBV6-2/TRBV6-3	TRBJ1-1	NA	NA	CASSRKTGPRDTEAFF	TGTGCCAGCAGCAGAAAAACAGGTCCCAGGGACACTGAAGCTTTCTTT